The 3 T cell receptor beta chains presented below share a single source sample, sequenced in a study of blood T cell repertoires in COVID-19. Produced via immunoSEQ multiplex PCR; TCRdb's table is partial and in-frame only. The table lists approximately 120,000 clones, around three quarters of them singletons. Sequencing was carried out using peripheral blood. The receptors shown here come from a human donor in a cohort sampled during active COVID-19.

V gene TRBV7-6 combines with J gene TRBJ1-5, with D uncertain. From germline, CDR1 is SGHVS and CDR2 FNYEAQ. Between the trimmed V and J ends, which lost 2 bases and 2 bases, there was a span of 10 bases. The CDR3 is 15 residues long. Here the CDR3 reads CASSLFLGGNQPQHF. The CDR3 DNA reads TGTGCCAGCAGCTTATTTTTAGGAGGCAATCAGCCCCAGCATTTT.

This sequence joins TRBV2 and TRBJ1-5; TRBD1 is a possible D gene (6 bases). Trimming took 3 bases from V and 7 from J, leaving 13 bases between them. Germline CDR1 and CDR2: SNHLY and FYNNEI. CDR3 length: 14 residues. Written as DNA, the CDR3 is TGTGCCAGCAGTGAGGAACAGGGAGGGCAGCCCCAGCATTTT. Translation gives CASSEEQGGQPQHF.

V gene TRBV30 combines with J gene TRBJ2-3, with a tentative D call TRBD2 (7 bases). V lost 7 bases, J lost 2 bases, and 16 bases lay in between. The CDR3 is 14 residues long. The germline gives CDR1 GTSNPN, CDR2 SVGIG (reference sequence). The CDR3 loop is CAFKRGAPTDTQYF. CDR3 in DNA: TGTGCCTTCAAACGGGGGGCCCCCACAGATACGCAGTATTTT.